This T cell receptor beta chain was sequenced in a study of beta chain features in type 1 diabetes. Of the isolated RNA, all was reverse transcribed, and so the sequenced material was expressed TCRB transcripts. The average read count of naive, central memory and regulatory T cell samples was some 3.9 million. Profiled with immunoSEQ multiplex PCR; TCRdb holds only in-frame clones, not every one. The repertoire holds 250,000 to 300,000 clones, with under 8.5% as singletons. Cell sorting via CD45RO/CCR7/CD25/CD127/CD95/CD27 was performed to obtain CD4+ naive, central memory, regulatory and stem cell-like memory cells. Input material: central memory CD4+ T cells from blood. The receptor comes from a woman under 30 in good health.

The CDR3 nucleotides are TGCGCCAGCAGCTTGGAGGCAGGGGGCGGGGAGCAGTACGTC. Amino acids: CASSLEAGGGEQYV. The J gene is TRBJ2-7, the V gene TRBV5-1; 8 bases line up with TRBD1. The CDR3 consists of 14 residues. The V segment lost 0 bases and the J segment 7 bases; nucleotides outside the gene matches: 6. Germline V gene data show CDR1 as SGHRS and CDR2 as YFSETQ.